These 5 T cell receptor beta chains share one sample of origin, sequenced in a study of control samples from healthy donors and cancer patients. Sequencing was performed with immunoSEQ multiplex PCR; in TCRdb, only in-frame clones are kept and a portion is missing. Counted here are about 220,000 clones, about 93% occurring once; the ten biggest clones make up about 1.4%. The sequenced sample was blood. The receptors shown here come from a man aged 50-59 years in good health.

The chain employs TRBV7-9 and TRBJ2-2; D may correspond to TRBD1 or TRBD2 (5 bases each). Germline CDR1 and CDR2: SEHNR and FQNEAQ (reference sequence). The CDR3 totals 16 residues. V dropped 4 bases and J dropped 0 bases, with 12 bases sitting between them. The CDR3: CASSSSGRANTGELFF. CDR3 coding DNA: TGTGCCAGCAGCTCCTCGGGACGAGCGAACACCGGGGAGCTGTTTTTT.

This clone is a singleton in its sample. The chain joins TRBV3-1 (or the pseudogene TRBV3-2) to TRBJ2-5, with D perhaps TRBD2 (5 bases). The CDR3 has 15 amino acids. V lost 1 base and J lost 6, with 15 bases in between. Germline values: CDR1 LGHDT, CDR2 YNNKEL (reference sequence). DNA for the CDR3: TGTGCCAGCAGCCAAGTTGTTTTGAGGGCGAAGACCCAGTACTTC. Encoded protein: CASSQVVLRAKTQYF.

In nucleotides, the CDR3 is TGTGCCAGCAGCCGCTGGACAGGGGACTCCTACGAGCAGTACTTC. Its translation is CASSRWTGDSYEQYF. The J gene is TRBJ2-7, the V gene TRBV14; 9 bases are shared with TRBD1. The CDR3 runs to 15 residues. V lost 4 bases to trimming and J lost 0 bases; unmatched junction nucleotides: 4. Per the germline V gene, CDR1 is SGHDN and CDR2 is FVKESK.

The V call is TRBV6-5, the J call TRBJ1-5; 10 nucleotides line up with TRBD1. The CDR3 covers 12 residues. V gave up 6 bases and J gave up 11 bases; unmatched junction bases: 4. The germline gives CDR1 MNHEY, CDR2 SVGAGI. CDR3 amino acids: CASSRDRGAQHF. In nucleotides, the CDR3 is TGTGCCAGCAGCCGGGACAGGGGTGCCCAGCATTTT.

The rearrangement joins TRBV5-1 to TRBJ1-5, with D possibly matching TRBD1 (6 bases). The germline gives CDR1 SGHRS, CDR2 YFSETQ. Trimming left V 3 bases short and J 5 bases short, with 12 bases between. The CDR3 is made up of 14 amino acids. The CDR3 loop reads CASSSQGMDQPQHF. CDR3 in DNA: TGCGCCAGCAGCTCACAGGGAATGGATCAGCCCCAGCATTTT.